The 32 T cell receptor beta chains in this list originate from one sample, sequenced in a study of T cell changes during pregnancy in multiple sclerosis. Generated by immunoSEQ multiplex PCR, the TCRdb table keeps only in-frame clones and is missing some. The sample lists more than 90,000 clones; roughly nine tenths were seen once. The source material was peripheral blood, sampled in the third trimester of pregnancy. Receptors were obtained from a female donor with multiple sclerosis, enrolled in a pregnancy study.

The chain joins TRBV9 to TRBJ1-5; tentatively, D is TRBD1 (6 bases). The CDR3 covers 15 residues. Germline V gene sequence: CDR1 SGDLS, CDR2 YYNGEE. The germline V and J ends were trimmed by 4 bases and 4 bases, with 15 bases remaining between them. This CDR3 is CASSPRGGGNQPQHF. CDR3 in DNA: TGTGCCAGCAGCCCCCGGGGGGGCGGGAATCAGCCCCAGCATTTT.

This clone was seen just once. The J gene is TRBJ2-5, the V gene TRBV19; a weak D match, TRBD1 (5 bases). The CDR3 totals 15 residues. V lost 1 base and J 1 base, leaving 10 bases between the germline ends. Germline values: CDR1 LNHDA, CDR2 SQIVND (reference sequence). CDR3 DNA sequence: TGTGCCAGTAGTATAGCAGGGCAGACCCAAGAGACCCAGTACTTC. Encoded protein: CASSIAGQTQETQYF. Filled out from reference TRBV19 and TRBJ2-5, the complete variable domain reads DGGITQSPKYLFRKEGQNVTLSCEQNLNHDAMYWYRQDPGQGLRLIYYSQIVNDFQKGDIAEGYSVSREKKESFPLTVTSAQKNPTAFYLCASSIAGQTQETQYFGPGTRLLVL.

This chain joins TRBV27 and TRBJ1-6; 10 bases line up with TRBD1. CDR1 MNHEY and CDR2 SMNVEV come from the germline V gene (reference sequence). CDR3 length: 16 residues. V trimming: 5 bases; J trimming: 9 bases; junction bases outside the gene matches: 10. Here the CDR3 reads CASSPRDRGRGSPLHF. The CDR3 bases are TGTGCCAGCAGTCCACGAGACAGGGGGCGCGGTTCACCCCTCCACTTT.

The CDR3 DNA reads TGTGCCAGCAGTCCATACACTACAGGGCCTGGGGCCAACGTCCTGACTTTC. Translated: CASSPYTTGPGANVLTF. The chain employs TRBV27 and TRBJ2-6, with D perhaps TRBD1 (6 bases). The V end was cut by 5 bases, the J end by 2 bases, with 16 bases between. The germline CDR1 and CDR2 sequences are MNHEY and SMNVEV (reference sequence). The CDR3 is made up of 17 amino acids.

This sequence joins TRBV7-3 and TRBJ1-1, with D possibly TRBD1 on 5 matching bases. The V and J ends lost 2 bases and 3 bases respectively, with 22 bases between them. CDR1 is SGHTA and CDR2 is FQGTGA in the germline V gene. The CDR3 has 18 amino acids. The chain's CDR3 is CASSLLPASGKVDTEAFF. In nucleotides, the CDR3 is TGTGCCAGCAGCTTATTGCCAGCGTCAGGGAAGGTTGACACTGAAGCTTTCTTT.

The chain joins TRBV2 to TRBJ1-1, with D maybe TRBD1 (6 bases). The V end was cut by 11 bases, the J end by 1 base, with 14 bases between. This CDR3 region has 13 residues. CDR1 and CDR2 from the germline V gene are SNHLY and FYNNEI. The CDR3 sequence is CALSDRTNTEAFF. In DNA, the CDR3 is TGTGCCCTTTCCGACAGGACGAACACTGAAGCTTTCTTT.

The gene calls are TRBV9 and TRBJ2-7; D may be TRBD1 (5 bases). Germline loops: CDR1 SGDLS, CDR2 YYNGEE. The CDR3 loop spans 16 amino acids. Deletions cut 4 bases from V and 1 base from J, with 18 bases between. CDR3 DNA sequence: TGTGCCAGCAGCCCTAGGGGTGACGTAATTTCCTACGAGCAGTACTTC. Protein: CASSPRGDVISYEQYF.

The chain joins TRBV30 to TRBJ2-1; 8 bases agree with TRBD2. The trim removed 0 bases at V and 2 bases at J, leaving 3 bases unmatched. There are 15 residues in the CDR3. Germline V gene data show CDR1 as GTSNPN and CDR2 as SVGIG (reference sequence). The CDR3 nucleotides are TGTGCCTGGAGTGTAGGTAGCGGGACCTACAATGAGCAGTTCTTC. Its translation: CAWSVGSGTYNEQFF.

The rearrangement joins TRBV6-5 to TRBJ2-1, with D maybe TRBD1 (5 bases). In germline, CDR1 is MNHEY, CDR2 SVGAGI. The CDR3 has 15 amino acids. The ends were cut back, 8 bases at V and 6 bases at J, with 20 bases in the middle. The CDR3 sequence: CASSGVAGLSNEQFF. As DNA, the CDR3 is TGTGCCAGCTCTGGAGTGGCAGGGTTGAGCAATGAGCAGTTCTTC.

V and J are TRBV30 and TRBJ1-5; 8 bases are shared with TRBD1. V lost 5 bases, J lost 0 bases, and 6 bases stayed unmatched. The CDR3 runs 15 residues. The germline CDR1 and CDR2 sequences are GTSNPN and SVGIG (reference sequence). CDR3 residues: CAWSDRGYSNQPQHF. In DNA, the CDR3 is TGTGCCTGGTCTGACAGGGGATATAGCAATCAGCCCCAGCATTTT.

The chain is built from TRBV5-4 and TRBJ2-1; TRBD2 matches at 11 bases. Per germline, CDR1 SGHNT and CDR2 YYREEE (reference sequence). The ends lost 6 bases at V and 4 bases at J; junction bases unmatched: 12. There are 17 residues in the CDR3. The CDR3 nucleotides are TGTGCCAGCACGATTGGCACTAGCGGGAGACGTTACAATGAGCAGTTCTTC. Its protein is CASTIGTSGRRYNEQFF.

The chain is built from TRBV30 and TRBJ2-5; 7 bases line up with TRBD1. Germline values: CDR1 GTSNPN, CDR2 SVGIG (reference sequence). This CDR3 is built from 14 residues. V lost 0 bases, J lost 5 bases, and 6 bases stayed unmatched. The CDR3 sequence is CAWSVTGVGETQYF. CDR3 sequence (DNA): TGTGCCTGGAGTGTAACAGGGGTTGGGGAGACCCAGTACTTC.

The chain combines TRBV5-8 with TRBJ1-3; 9 bases are shared with TRBD1. Looked up from germline, CDR1 is SGHTS and CDR2 is YDEGEE. This CDR3 has 19 amino acids. The junction had 14 bases not matched to a gene; V was cut back by 4 bases and J by 0 bases. The CDR3 coding sequence is TGTGCCAGCAGCCGGGGAACCGGGACAGGGCTGATCTCTGGAAACACCATATATTTT. As protein: CASSRGTGTGLISGNTIYF. The complete variable domain, with remaining parts taken from reference TRBV5-8 and TRBJ1-3, reads EAGVTQSPTHLIKTRGQQATLRCSPISGHTSVYWYQQALGLGLQFLLWYDEGEERNRGNFPPRFSGRQFPNYSSELNVNALELEDSALYLCASSRGTGTGLISGNTIYFGEGSWLTVV.

The V call is TRBV28, the J call TRBJ1-2, with D unclear. The CDR3 covers 12 residues. V was shortened by 5 bases and J by 13 bases, with 17 bases between the two germline ends. Per germline, CDR1 MDHEN and CDR2 SYDVKM. The CDR3 nucleotides read TGTGCCAGCAGTCCCCCGAGGGTCCTCTGCACCTTC. It yields the protein CASSPPRVLCTF.

V is TRBV5-4 and J is TRBJ2-2; TRBD1 matches 9 bases. CDR1 and CDR2 from the germline V gene are SGHNT and YYREEE (reference sequence). This CDR3 comprises 15 residues. Trimming cost V 5 bases and J 6 bases; bases outside gene matches: 8. DNA of the CDR3: TGTGCCAGCAGTCCGGGACAGGGTATTCCCGGGGAGCTGTTTTTT. Translated: CASSPGQGIPGELFF.

V gene TRBV30 combines with J gene TRBJ1-1; D may be TRBD1 (6 bases). V was pared by 0 bases and J by 10 bases, with 15 bases between. The CDR3 has 13 residues. Germline values: CDR1 GTSNPN, CDR2 SVGIG (reference sequence). The CDR3 region is CAWSVIGGAGAFF. CDR3 sequence (DNA): TGTGCCTGGAGTGTAATTGGGGGCGCCGGAGCTTTCTTT.

The rearrangement uses TRBV27 and TRBJ2-7; perhaps TRBD1 as D (6 bases). Germline loops: CDR1 MNHEY, CDR2 SMNVEV (reference sequence). V dropped 3 bases and J dropped 2 bases, with 14 bases sitting between them. The CDR3 runs 15 residues. The CDR3: CASSLSGTRPYEQYF. The CDR3 bases are TGTGCCAGCAGTTTGTCCGGGACAAGACCCTACGAGCAGTACTTC.

The chain couples TRBV15 to TRBJ2-1, with TRBD1 matching over 7 bases. Germline V CDR1 and CDR2: LNHNV, YYDKDF (reference sequence). The CDR3 consists of 17 residues. Trimming took 3 bases from V and 8 from J; bases not matched to a gene: 16. CDR3 sequence: CATSSLTPGGMGDEQFF. In DNA, the CDR3 is TGTGCCACCAGCAGCCTCACTCCAGGGGGAATGGGCGATGAGCAGTTCTTC.

The chain carries TRBV5-1 and TRBJ2-4; 8 bases line up with TRBD2. The germline gives CDR1 SGHRS, CDR2 YFSETQ. This CDR3 is built from 14 residues. The ends lost 5 bases at V and 4 bases at J; junction bases unmatched: 5. The CDR3 sequence is CASRTAGEKNIQYF. As DNA, the CDR3 is TGCGCCAGCAGAACAGCGGGGGAGAAAAACATTCAGTACTTC.

The rearrangement links TRBV5-8 to TRBJ2-7; 9 nucleotides match TRBD1. The junction had 6 bases not matched to a gene; V was cut back by 6 bases and J by 2 bases. Germline CDR1 and CDR2: SGHTS and YDEGEE. The CDR3 consists of 14 residues. CDR3: CASTNRGLTYEQYF. The CDR3 DNA is TGTGCCAGCACCAACAGGGGGCTTACCTACGAGCAGTACTTC.

V and J are TRBV30 and TRBJ2-2; 8 bases agree with TRBD2. CDR3 length equals 15 residues. After removal of 2 bases from V and 7 bases from J, the junction contained 9 bases not matched to a gene. Looked up from germline, CDR1 is GTSNPN and CDR2 is SVGIG (reference sequence). The CDR3 DNA reads TGTGCCTGGAGTTTCCTGGGACTAGATATCGGGGAGCTGTTTTTT. Translating gives CAWSFLGLDIGELFF.

In this sample, this clone turned up a few times. V usage is TRBV10-3 and J usage is TRBJ1-4; unclear D gene. V was trimmed by 4 bases and J by 4 bases, leaving 7 bases between them. This CDR3 spans 13 amino acids. The germline V gene encodes CDR1 ENHRY and CDR2 SYGVKD. CDR3 sequence reads: CAISAGNNEKLFF. Here the CDR3 DNA reads TGTGCCATCAGTGCGGGAAATAATGAAAAACTGTTTTTT.

The rearrangement joins TRBV11-2 to TRBJ2-7; 9 bases fit TRBD2. V was pared by 5 bases and J by 4 bases, with 9 bases of the junction left unmatched. The CDR3 length is 15 residues. The germline gives CDR1 SGHAT, CDR2 FQNNGV. The CDR3 loop reads CASSPTSGVRYEQYF. The DNA for the CDR3 is TGTGCCAGCAGCCCGACTAGCGGAGTGAGGTACGAGCAGTACTTC.

The sample holds one count of this clone. The chain employs TRBV14 and TRBJ1-2, with D possibly being TRBD1 (5 bases). Looked up from germline, CDR1 is SGHDN and CDR2 is FVKESK. Trimming left V 0 bases short and J 7 bases short, with 12 bases between. This CDR3 is built from 14 residues. This chain's CDR3 is CASSQDLRVSGYTF. The CDR3, as DNA: TGTGCCAGCAGCCAAGATCTCAGGGTATCTGGCTACACCTTC.

The chain employs TRBV5-1 and TRBJ1-2; D gene unclear. Germline V lookup: CDR1 SGHRS, CDR2 YFSETQ. The CDR3 consists of 14 residues. V lost 0 bases and J lost 2, with 8 bases in between. The CDR3 protein is CASSLEQANYGYTF. For the CDR3, the DNA is TGCGCCAGCAGCTTGGAGCAGGCCAACTATGGCTACACCTTC.

The chain uses TRBV10-3 and TRBJ1-1; D is unresolved. The V and J ends lost 7 bases and 3 bases respectively, with 12 bases between them. CDR3 size: 13 residues. Germline CDR1 ENHRY, CDR2 SYGVKD. The CDR3 DNA sequence: TGTGCCATCATTCTCGGTCGGGACACTGAAGCTTTCTTT. Translated: CAIILGRDTEAFF.

The gene calls are TRBV6-1 and TRBJ2-5; TRBD1 matches at 10 bases. V gave up 6 bases and J gave up 4 bases; unmatched junction bases: 8. The CDR3 sequence is 15 residues long. Germline V gives CDR1 MNHNS, CDR2 SASEGT. CDR3 DNA: TGTGCCAGCAGGGCCGACAGGGGGCGGTCAGAGACCCAGTACTTC. It is translated as CASRADRGRSETQYF.

The V call is TRBV14, the J call TRBJ2-1; TRBD1 is a possible D gene (5 bases). With 1 base removed from V and 12 bases from J, the gap between germline ends came to 19 bases. The CDR3 spans 15 residues. Germline lookup yields CDR1 SGHDN and CDR2 FVKESK. This CDR3 is CASSQGGTRSRGQFF. The CDR3 DNA sequence: TGTGCCAGCAGCCAAGGCGGCACCCGTAGTAGGGGGCAGTTCTTC.

This chain's CDR3 is CASSYLQGSPLHF. DNA of the CDR3: TGTGCCAGCAGTTATTTACAGGGTTCACCCCTCCACTTT. The chain carries TRBV6-6 and TRBJ1-6, with TRBD1 as a possible D gene (6 bases). The CDR3 totals 13 residues. V shed 3 bases and J shed 9 bases, with 9 bases lying between them. Germline CDR1 MNHNY, CDR2 SVGAGI (reference sequence).

J is TRBJ1-5 and V is TRBV6-5, with 10 bases identical to TRBD1. With 4 bases clipped from V and 9 bases from J, the junction kept 9 bases outside the gene matches. The CDR3 is made up of 15 amino acids. CDR1 and CDR2 (germline): MNHEY, SVGAGI. In DNA, the CDR3 is TGTGCCAGCAGTTTGGCCGGGACAGGGGTTGGGCCCCAGCATTTT. It encodes CASSLAGTGVGPQHF.

This chain connects TRBV28 to TRBJ1-1; 8 bases line up with TRBD1. After removal of 6 bases from V and 5 bases from J, the junction contained 11 bases not matched to a gene. The V gene's germline CDR1 is MDHEN and CDR2 SYDVKM. The CDR3 totals 15 residues. The CDR3 nucleotides are TGTGCCAGCAGGGGGGTCGGACAGGGCCGAACTGAAGCTTTCTTT. Its protein product is CASRGVGQGRTEAFF.

This rearrangement joins TRBV9 to TRBJ2-3; 7 bases match TRBD2. CDR3 length: 21 amino acids. CDR1 and CDR2 (germline): SGDLS, YYNGEE. Germline trimming cut 0 bases from V and 4 bases from J; bases unmatched to any gene: 23. This chain's CDR3 is CASSVGLLAFDASSVADTQYF. DNA for the CDR3: TGTGCCAGCAGCGTAGGGTTACTAGCGTTTGATGCCTCTAGCGTCGCAGATACGCAGTATTTT.